This T cell receptor (beta chain) was sequenced during a study of blood T cell repertoires in COVID-19. Study at large: The origin of the acute and convalescent COVID-19 samples was the United States, Italy and Spain.

Authors' methods: Counts of nucleated cells, estimated from reference gene primer amplification, were obtained. Repertoires were generated with immunoSEQ multiplex PCR, while TCRdb's copy carries only in-frame clones and drops some. V, J and clone size derive from that table, while D and trimming were established from the DNA sequence. The sample consists of 300,000 or so clones, 90% of them appearing once. Patients at the Seattle site were enrolled during active infection and followed longitudinally. Germline-derived CDR1 and CDR2 are SGHVS and FNYEAQ. The CDR3 has 15 residues. The V end was cut by 5 bases, the J end by 5 bases, with 15 bases between.

Sequences were obtained from peripheral blood. This receptor was obtained from a woman aged 25 to 39 with COVID-19, enrolled during active disease. V is TRBV7-6 and J is TRBJ2-2; possibly TRBD2 for D (5 bases). The CDR3 region is CASSLPAAPTGELFF. The CDR3 DNA reads as TGTGCCAGCAGCCTACCAGCGGCCCCGACCGGGGAGCTGTTTTTT.